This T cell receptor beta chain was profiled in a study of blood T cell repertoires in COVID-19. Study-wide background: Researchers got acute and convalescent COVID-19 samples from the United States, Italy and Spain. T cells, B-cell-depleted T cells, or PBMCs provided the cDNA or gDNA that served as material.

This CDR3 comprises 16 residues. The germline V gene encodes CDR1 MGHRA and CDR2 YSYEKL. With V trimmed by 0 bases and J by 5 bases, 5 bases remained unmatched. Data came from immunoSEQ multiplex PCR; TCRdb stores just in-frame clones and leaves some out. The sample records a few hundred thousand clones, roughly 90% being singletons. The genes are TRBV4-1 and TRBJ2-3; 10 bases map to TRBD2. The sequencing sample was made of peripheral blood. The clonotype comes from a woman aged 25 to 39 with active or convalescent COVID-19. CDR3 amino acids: CASSQDQRGGRDTQYF. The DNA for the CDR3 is TGCGCCAGCAGCCAAGACCAGCGGGGGGGCCGAGATACGCAGTATTTT.